This T cell receptor beta chain was recovered during a study of cytomegalovirus exposure and HLA in healthy donors. Study results and limitations: V- and J-gene trimming in TCR beta was tied to a missense DCLRE1C variant by an analysis performed later. HLA allele associations emerged for some 16,000 TCR beta sequences in a later analysis, at 0.05 false discovery rate. The authors considered a cluster of highly shared sequence variants likely to be a sequencing artifact. It was 164 TCR beta chains that were listed as cytomegalovirus-associated.

J was trimmed by 5 bases and V by 5 bases; bases with no gene match: 8. This CDR3 has 15 residues. CDR1 and CDR2 (germline): SGHNT, YENEEA. This PCR relied on a set of 60 Vbeta primers and 13 Jbeta primers. The table came from immunoSEQ multiplex PCR; TCRdb's copy has only in-frame clones and leaves some out. The data contain fewer than 95,000 clones, approximately 81% of them seen just once; the ten biggest clones take up 6.5% to 9%. Concerning this clone: The antigen is unknown.

The chain links TRBV11-3 to TRBJ1-2, with 10 bases matching TRBD1. This receptor was obtained from a man in his forties in good health and CMV-seropositive. Sequenced input: PBMCs. CDR3 nucleotides: TGTGCCAGCAGCCCGCCCCGGGACAGGGGTTATGGCTACACCTTC. This encodes CASSPPRDRGYGYTF.